Each of the 23 T cell receptor beta chains below was sequenced from the same sample in a study of blood T cell repertoires in COVID-19. Method: immunoSEQ multiplex PCR; TCRdb's copy keeps in-frame clones and lacks some. The profile covers hundreds of thousands of clones, with nearly 90% appearing a single time and less than 15% taken by the ten largest. The sequencing input was peripheral blood. The receptors shown here come from a woman between 18 and 29 years old who had recovered from COVID-19.

The chain employs TRBV19 and TRBJ1-2, with 7 bases fitting TRBD1. Germline V gives CDR1 LNHDA, CDR2 SQIVND (reference sequence). The CDR3 runs 13 residues. After removal of 8 bases from V and 3 bases from J, the junction contained 6 bases not matched to a gene. For the CDR3, the DNA is TGTGCCAGTGAGGGGGCCGGCGACTATGGCTACACCTTC. It yields the protein CASEGAGDYGYTF.

V is TRBV9 and J is TRBJ2-1; 8 positions agree with TRBD1. Germline lookup yields CDR1 SGDLS and CDR2 YYNGEE. This CDR3 is built from 14 residues. The V segment lost 3 bases and the J segment 6 bases; nucleotides outside the gene matches: 5. The CDR3 is CASSATGTGNEQFF. Written as DNA, the CDR3 is TGTGCCAGCAGCGCAACGGGGACAGGCAATGAGCAGTTCTTC. The variable domain in full, with the rest retrieved from reference TRBV9 and TRBJ2-1, is DSGVTQTPKHLITATGQRVTLRCSPRSGDLSVYWYQQSLDQGLQFLIQYYNGEERAKGNILERFSAQQFPDLHSELNLSSLELGDSALYFCASSATGTGNEQFFGPGTRLTVL.

J is TRBJ2-3 and V is TRBV4-1; 10 bases match TRBD2. The CDR3 has 20 residues. Trimming removed 0 bases from V and 2 bases from J; junction bases left unmatched: 14. Looked up from germline, CDR1 is MGHRA and CDR2 is YSYEKL. The CDR3 DNA reads as TGCGCCAGCAGCCAAGAAGTGCTAGCGGGAGCTCCATACCACACAGATACGCAGTATTTT. Translation: CASSQEVLAGAPYHTDTQYF.

This clone is a singleton in its sample. V is TRBV7-2 and J is TRBJ2-5, with 11 bases lining up with TRBD2. V lost 5 bases to trimming and J lost 1 base; unmatched junction nucleotides: 3. The CDR3 extends over 15 amino acids. Germline V lookup: CDR1 SGHTA, CDR2 FQGNSA. The CDR3 sequence is CASSPLAGVQETQYF. Here the CDR3 DNA reads TGTGCCAGCAGCCCACTAGCGGGAGTCCAAGAGACCCAGTACTTC.

The chain is built from TRBV5-1 and TRBJ2-1; TRBD2 matches at 7 bases. The length of the CDR3 is 12 residues. V was pared by 5 bases and J by 6 bases, with 2 bases of the junction left unmatched. Germline V gives CDR1 SGHRS, CDR2 YFSETQ. The DNA of the CDR3 is TGCGCCAGCAGGACTAGCCTCAATGAGCAGTTCTTC. Translation: CASRTSLNEQFF. Full variable domain (remainder filled in from reference TRBV5-1 and TRBJ2-1): KAGVTQTPRYLIKTRGQQVTLSCSPISGHRSVSWYQQTPGQGLQFLFEYFSETQRNKGNFPGRFSGRQFSNSRSEMNVSTLELGDSALYLCASRTSLNEQFFGPGTRLTVL.

This rearrangement joins TRBV15 to TRBJ1-2, with 8 bases fitting TRBD1. V was pared by 3 bases and J by 2 bases, with 8 bases of the junction left unmatched. The CDR3 covers 16 residues. CDR1 is LNHNV, CDR2 YYDKDF, per germline (reference sequence). The CDR3 region is CATSSPDRGRNYGYTF. CDR3 DNA: TGTGCCACCAGCAGCCCAGACAGGGGCCGGAACTATGGCTACACCTTC.

The chain is built from TRBV10-1 and TRBJ1-1; 7 bases are shared with TRBD1. CDR1 WNHNN and CDR2 SYGVQD come from the germline V gene (reference sequence). Trimming took 3 bases from V and 1 from J; bases not matched to a gene: 5. CDR3 size: 15 residues. For the CDR3, the DNA is TGCGCCAGCAGTGACCCCGGGACAGAGAACACTGAAGCTTTCTTT. It codes for CASSDPGTENTEAFF.

The V gene is TRBV9, the J gene TRBJ1-2; D perhaps matches TRBD1 (6 bases). The CDR3 spans 13 residues. Germline-derived CDR1 and CDR2 are SGDLS and YYNGEE. V lost 4 bases, J lost 7 bases, and 14 bases lay in between. The CDR3 reads CASSQLGARGYTF. The CDR3 nucleotides read TGTGCCAGCAGCCAGTTGGGGGCCCGTGGCTACACCTTC.

This sequence joins TRBV7-3 and TRBJ2-3; no clear D gene. Germline assignment: CDR1 SGHTA and CDR2 FQGTGA. Trimming removed 5 bases at V and 0 bases at J, with 18 bases between. CDR3 length: 17 residues. CDR3 in DNA: TGTGCCAGCAGCCCCACATCTGCAGGCCTAAGCACAGATACGCAGTATTTT. Its protein product is CASSPTSAGLSTDTQYF.

Only a few counts were recorded for this clone. The chain joins TRBV3-1 (or the pseudogene TRBV3-2) to TRBJ2-7; tentatively, D is TRBD2 (6 bases). CDR1 is LGHDT and CDR2 is YNNKEL in the germline V gene (reference sequence). The length of the CDR3 is 15 residues. Between the trimmed V and J ends, which lost 0 bases and 2 bases, there was a span of 11 bases. DNA of the CDR3: TGTGCCAGCAGCCAAGATAGCTGGGGGGCCTACGAGCAGTACTTC. Its translation is CASSQDSWGAYEQYF.

The genes are TRBV19 and TRBJ2-1, with TRBD2 matching over 11 bases. V lost 7 bases to trimming and J lost 7 bases; unmatched junction nucleotides: 15. In germline, CDR1 is LNHDA, CDR2 SQIVND (reference sequence). The CDR3 length is 17 residues. CDR3 region: CASTPEFGTSGINEQFF. The CDR3 DNA reads as TGTGCCAGTACCCCGGAATTCGGGACTAGCGGAATTAATGAGCAGTTCTTC.

The chain joins TRBV7-6 to TRBJ1-5, with D possibly TRBD1 on 6 matching bases. This CDR3 comprises 15 residues. V gave up 1 base and J gave up 7 bases, with 14 bases separating them. Per germline, CDR1 SGHVS and CDR2 FNYEAQ. CDR3 region: CASSLGTGTRQPQHF. As DNA, the CDR3 is TGTGCCAGCAGCTTAGGGACCGGGACAAGGCAGCCCCAGCATTTT.

The chain recombines TRBV5-1 with TRBJ1-2; weak D call: TRBD1 (5 bases). Germline assignment: CDR1 SGHRS and CDR2 YFSETQ. The CDR3 consists of 14 residues. V was pared by 2 bases and J by 2 bases, with 10 bases between. CDR3 sequence reads: CASSFGGSNYGYTF. The CDR3 DNA sequence: TGCGCCAGCAGCTTCGGGGGTAGCAACTATGGCTACACCTTC. Filled out from reference TRBV5-1 and TRBJ1-2, the complete variable domain reads KAGVTQTPRYLIKTRGQQVTLSCSPISGHRSVSWYQQTPGQGLQFLFEYFSETQRNKGNFPGRFSGRQFSNSRSEMNVSTLELGDSALYLCASSFGGSNYGYTFGSGTRLTVV.

The chain joins TRBV11-3 to TRBJ2-2; 7 bases are a match to TRBD1. Unmatched junction bases numbered 7, after V lost 4 bases and J lost 2 bases. Germline CDR1 reads SGHNT; CDR2 reads YENEEA. This CDR3 region has 16 residues. As DNA, the CDR3 is TGTGCCAGCAGCTCAACCTACAGGGGAAACACCGGGGAGCTGTTTTTT. This gives the protein CASSSTYRGNTGELFF.

The CDR3 region is CASSFGFTGGDEQYF. The CDR3 nucleotides are TGTGCCAGCAGCTTTGGATTCACAGGGGGTGACGAGCAGTACTTC. V gene TRBV5-4 combines with J gene TRBJ2-7; TRBD1 agrees at 8 bases. The germline CDR1 and CDR2 sequences are SGHNT and YYREEE (reference sequence). After removal of 2 bases from V and 5 bases from J, the junction contained 9 bases not matched to a gene. The CDR3 loop spans 15 amino acids.

V is TRBV27 and J is TRBJ1-2; tentative D call: TRBD1 (5 bases). V lost 3 bases, J lost 2 bases, and 7 bases lay in between. This CDR3 has 13 amino acids. Germline-derived CDR1 and CDR2 are MNHEY and SMNVEV (reference sequence). CDR3 region: CASSFWGNYGYTF. CDR3 DNA sequence: TGTGCCAGCAGTTTTTGGGGCAACTATGGCTACACCTTC.

V and J are TRBV9 and TRBJ2-5, with D maybe TRBD2 (5 bases). V was shortened by 3 bases and J by 4 bases, with 7 bases between the two germline ends. The length of the CDR3 is 12 residues. The germline gives CDR1 SGDLS, CDR2 YYNGEE. The chain's CDR3 is CASSESGETQYF. The CDR3 region has the DNA TGTGCCAGCAGCGAAAGCGGAGAGACCCAGTACTTC.

The chain has TRBV29-1 and TRBJ2-1; 7 positions agree with TRBD2. Germline loops: CDR1 SQVTM, CDR2 ANQGSEA. The CDR3 has 12 residues. V gave up 6 bases and J gave up 6 bases; unmatched junction bases: 5. For the CDR3, the DNA is TGCAGCGTAAGCGGGATGGTCAATGAGCAGTTCTTC. Encoded protein: CSVSGMVNEQFF.

The J gene is TRBJ1-5, the V gene TRBV9; TRBD1 agrees at 9 bases. With V trimmed by 4 bases and J by 2 bases, 4 bases remained unmatched. Germline CDR1 SGDLS, CDR2 YYNGEE. The CDR3 spans 15 residues. This CDR3 reads CASSLGTGRNQPQHF. The CDR3 coding sequence is TGTGCCAGCAGCCTCGGGACAGGGCGCAATCAGCCCCAGCATTTT.

The CDR3 here is CASAGAGGPVEQFF. CDR3 coding DNA: TGTGCCAGCGCAGGGGCGGGAGGGCCGGTTGAGCAGTTCTTC. The chain couples TRBV6-5 to TRBJ2-1; TRBD2 agrees at 9 bases. From germline, CDR1 is MNHEY and CDR2 SVGAGI. The V segment lost 8 bases and the J segment 9 bases; nucleotides outside the gene matches: 11. The CDR3 totals 14 residues.

The chain couples TRBV9 to TRBJ2-7; 7 nucleotides match TRBD1. CDR3 length: 15 amino acids. The trim removed 5 bases at V and 6 bases at J, leaving 14 bases unmatched. In germline, CDR1 is SGDLS, CDR2 YYNGEE. The CDR3 here is CASSRTGTAKFEQYF. CDR3 bases: TGTGCCAGCAGTAGGACCGGGACAGCCAAGTTCGAGCAGTACTTC.

The chain is built from TRBV29-1 and TRBJ1-3; a possible D gene is TRBD1 (6 bases). The germline CDR1 and CDR2 sequences are SQVTM and ANQGSEA. The CDR3 runs 14 residues. Trimming stripped 4 bases from V and 0 bases from J, with 10 bases between. CDR3: CSVVGGPSGNTIYF. In nucleotides, the CDR3 is TGCAGCGTTGTAGGGGGTCCCTCTGGAAACACCATATATTTT.

This chain connects TRBV5-1 to TRBJ2-1; maybe TRBD2 (6 bases). Trimming took off 3 bases at V and 8 bases at J, with 9 bases between the two ends. The CDR3 runs to 12 residues. Germline CDR1 SGHRS, CDR2 YFSETQ. CDR3 protein: CASSWEVHEQFF. The DNA for the CDR3 is TGCGCCAGCAGCTGGGAGGTCCATGAGCAGTTCTTC.